The rows below give T cell receptor beta chains drawn from one sample of a study of blood T cell repertoires in COVID-19. Repertoires were generated with immunoSEQ multiplex PCR, while TCRdb's copy carries only in-frame clones and drops some. The repertoire includes about 52,000 clones, approximately 82% of them detected once, and approximately 7% sits in the top ten. Sequenced input: peripheral blood. These receptors were obtained from an older man with active COVID-19. Each CDR3 is given with its conserved first and last residue. A D gene is named only where the DNA matches it firmly. Not every row has a clone size; where given, it reads once, few, many or a size class.

clone size	D gene	V gene	J gene	CDR3 DNA	CDR3 protein
-	-	TRBV7-2	TRBJ2-2	TGTGCCAGCAGCACAAGGACACAGAACACCGGGGAGCTGTTTTTT	CASSTRTQNTGELFF
-	-	TRBV28	TRBJ2-4	TGTGCCAGCAGTTTCAGGGTGGACATTCAGTACTTC	CASSFRVDIQYF
few	-	TRBV4-1	TRBJ1-5	TGCGCCAGCAGCCTCGACACTGGCAATCAGCCCCAGCATTTT	CASSLDTGNQPQHF
-	TRBD1	TRBV19	TRBJ1-2	TGTGCCAGTAGTATCAAGACAGGGAATAACTATGGCTACACCTTC	CASSIKTGNNYGYTF
-	TRBD1	TRBV25-1	TRBJ1-1	TGTGCCAGCAGCGGACAGGGGGAGGCCACTGAAGCTTTCTTT	CASSGQGEATEAFF
-	TRBD1	TRBV9	TRBJ1-2	TGTGCCAGCAGCGGAGCCGGGACAGGGGGCAAGATTGGCTACACCTTC	CASSGAGTGGKIGYTF
medium-sized	-	TRBV2	TRBJ1-2	TGTGCCAGGAAAGGGAGCGGCTATGGCTACACCTTC	CARKGSGYGYTF
many	TRBD1	TRBV4-3	TRBJ1-6	TGCGCCAGCAGCCCGACAGGGGCTTCACCCCTCCACTTT	CASSPTGASPLHF
-	TRBD1	TRBV9	TRBJ2-3	TGTGCCAGCAGCGTAGACCCAGGGACAGCGAATACGCAGTATTTT	CASSVDPGTANTQYF
-	TRBD2	TRBV7-9	TRBJ2-3	TGTGCCAGCAGCTACTTAGCGGGCGGCACAGATACGCAGTATTTT	CASSYLAGGTDTQYF
-	TRBD1	TRBV4-2	TRBJ1-5	TGTGCCAGCAGCCCTTCTGGACAGGGTAGCAATCAGCCCCAGCATTTT	CASSPSGQGSNQPQHF